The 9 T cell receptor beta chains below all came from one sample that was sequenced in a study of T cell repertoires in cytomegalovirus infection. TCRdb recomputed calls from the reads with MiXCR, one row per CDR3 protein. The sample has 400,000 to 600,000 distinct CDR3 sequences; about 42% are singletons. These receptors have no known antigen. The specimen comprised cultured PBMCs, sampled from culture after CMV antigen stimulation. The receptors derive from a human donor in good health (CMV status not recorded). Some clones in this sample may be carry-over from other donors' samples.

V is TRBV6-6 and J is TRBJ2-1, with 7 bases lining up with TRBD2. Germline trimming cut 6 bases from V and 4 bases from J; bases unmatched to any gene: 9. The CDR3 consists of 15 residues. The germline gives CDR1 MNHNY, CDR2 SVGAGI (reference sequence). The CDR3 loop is CASRPGGTTYNEQFF. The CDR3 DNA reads TGTGCCAGCAGACCCGGGGGGACCACTTACAATGAGCAGTTCTTC.

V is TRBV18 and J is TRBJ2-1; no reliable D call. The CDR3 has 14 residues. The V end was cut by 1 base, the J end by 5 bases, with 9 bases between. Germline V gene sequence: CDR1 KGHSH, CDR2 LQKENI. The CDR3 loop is CASSPRSRNNEQFF. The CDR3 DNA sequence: TGTGCCAGCTCACCACGGTCCAGAAACAATGAGCAGTTCTTC.

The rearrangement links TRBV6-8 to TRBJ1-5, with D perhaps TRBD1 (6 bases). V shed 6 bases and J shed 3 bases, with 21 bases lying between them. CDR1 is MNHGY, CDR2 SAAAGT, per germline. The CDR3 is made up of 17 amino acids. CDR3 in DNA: TGTGCCAGCAGCCCCTTGCGGGACACTTACTACAATCAGCCCCAGCATTTT. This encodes CASSPLRDTYYNQPQHF.

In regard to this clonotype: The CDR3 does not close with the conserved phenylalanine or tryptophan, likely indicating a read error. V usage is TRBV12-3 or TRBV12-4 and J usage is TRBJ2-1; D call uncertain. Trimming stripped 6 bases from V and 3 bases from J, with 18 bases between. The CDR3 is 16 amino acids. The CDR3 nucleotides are TGTGCCAGCAGCCCGGGCGGTAGGATCCTCTACAATGAGCAGTTCGTC. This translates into CASSPGGRILYNEQFV.

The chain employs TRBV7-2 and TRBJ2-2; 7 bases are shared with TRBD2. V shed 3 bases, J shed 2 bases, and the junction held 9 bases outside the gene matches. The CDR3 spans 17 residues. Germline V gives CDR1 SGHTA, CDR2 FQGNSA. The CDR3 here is CASSFPSGTTNTGELFF. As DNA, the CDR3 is TGTGCCAGCAGCTTCCCTTCCGGGACTACCAACACCGGGGAGCTGTTTTTT. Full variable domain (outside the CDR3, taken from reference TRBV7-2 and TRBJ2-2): GAGVSQSPSNKVTEKGKDVELRCDPISGHTALYWYRQSLGQGLEFLIYFQGNSAPDKSGLPSDRFSAERTGGSVSTLTIQRTQQEDSAVYLCASSFPSGTTNTGELFFGEGSRLTVL.

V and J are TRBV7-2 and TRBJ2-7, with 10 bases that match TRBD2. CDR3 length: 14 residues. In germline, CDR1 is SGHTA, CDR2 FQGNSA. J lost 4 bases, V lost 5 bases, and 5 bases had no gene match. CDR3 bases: TGTGCCAGCAGCCTGACTAGCGGGCCGTACGAGCAGTACTTC. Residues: CASSLTSGPYEQYF.

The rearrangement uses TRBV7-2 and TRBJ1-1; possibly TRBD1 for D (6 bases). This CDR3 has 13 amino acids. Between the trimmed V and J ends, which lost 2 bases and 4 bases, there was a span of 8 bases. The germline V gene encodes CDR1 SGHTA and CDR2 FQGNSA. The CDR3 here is CASSLRGATEAFF. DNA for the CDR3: TGTGCCAGCAGCTTAAGGGGGGCCACTGAAGCTTTCTTT.

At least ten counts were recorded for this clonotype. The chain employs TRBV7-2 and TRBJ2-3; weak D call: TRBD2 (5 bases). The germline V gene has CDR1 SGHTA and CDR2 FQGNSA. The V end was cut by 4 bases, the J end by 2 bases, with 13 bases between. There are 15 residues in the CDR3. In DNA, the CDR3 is TGTGCCAGCAGCTACTCCGAGGGCAACACAGATACGCAGTATTTT. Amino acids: CASSYSEGNTDTQYF.

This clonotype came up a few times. The chain's CDR3 is CASSYSPGANTEAFF. In DNA form, the CDR3 reads TGTGCCAGCAGTTACTCACCGGGAGCCAACACTGAAGCTTTCTTT. The chain joins TRBV12-3 or TRBV12-4 to TRBJ1-1; D is ambiguous. This CDR3 has 15 residues. Trimming cost V 4 bases and J 2 bases, with 14 bases left between them.